This TCR beta chain originates from a study of shared clonotypes between healthy human individuals. Across the whole study: The people who gave samples were a couple of women and a few men aged 18 to 49.

J was trimmed by 6 bases and V by 1 base; bases with no gene match: 5. CDR1 and CDR2 (germline): SEHNR, FQNEAQ (reference sequence). There are 15 residues in the CDR3. Turning to this clone: This specimen includes other DNA sequences encoding the same CDR3.

Every subset's genomic DNA went evenly onto several immunoSEQ plates. Authors' data handling: Owing to the provision of junction-only sequences devoid of quality scores by immunoSEQ, filtering differed. Measured with immunoSEQ multiplex PCR; TCRdb has only the in-frame clones, and not every one. V, J and clone size are taken as reported in that table, and D and trimming were inferred from the DNA itself. The sample includes hundreds of thousands of clones, around 81% seen only once; the top ten take around 12%. This TCR derives from a woman in her forties in good health. Some clones in this sample may be carry-over from other donors' samples. What was sequenced was PBMCs. The chain is built from TRBV7-9 and TRBJ1-4; 7 bases match TRBD1. DNA for the CDR3: TGTGCCAGCAGCTTAGTGGGTCAGGGGGATGAAAAACTGTTTTTT. This encodes CASSLVGQGDEKLFF.